The rows below give T cell receptor beta chains drawn from one sample of a study of beta chain features in type 1 diabetes. TCRdb's copy holds only in-frame clones and misses some; the assay was immunoSEQ multiplex PCR. The sample lists some 350,000 clones; 9.5% to 10% were seen once. Sequencing was carried out using central memory CD4+ T cells from blood. All receptors come from a man aged 25-45 years with type 1 diabetes. Both conserved end residues are part of each CDR3. The D gene is left open where the match is weak. Clone sizes are given selectively: once, few, many, or a class where the clone is expanded.

v_gene: TRBV27; abundance: few; d_gene: TRBD1; CDR3aa: CASSSTDRVNQETQYF
v_gene: TRBV18; abundance: NA; d_gene: NA; CDR3aa: CASSPGGQHSGNTIYF
v_gene: TRBV18; abundance: NA; d_gene: NA; CDR3aa: CASSPEGYTQYF
v_gene: TRBV5-1; abundance: NA; d_gene: NA; CDR3aa: CASSLAEGVIWSEQFF
v_gene: TRBV2; abundance: many; d_gene: NA; CDR3aa: CASSELRANYGYTF
v_gene: TRBV7-9; abundance: many; d_gene: NA; CDR3aa: CASSIRDTAAFF
v_gene: TRBV28; abundance: NA; d_gene: NA; CDR3aa: CASSLSFGGQPQHF
v_gene: TRBV2; abundance: NA; d_gene: NA; CDR3aa: CASTGDTGNTIYF
v_gene: TRBV28; abundance: NA; d_gene: TRBD2; CDR3aa: CASSLSGGYTGELFF
v_gene: TRBV11-2; abundance: few; d_gene: NA; CDR3aa: CASSPRQTQYF
v_gene: TRBV5-1; abundance: NA; d_gene: NA; CDR3aa: CASSSTLLRGTGELFF
v_gene: TRBV5-8; abundance: NA; d_gene: NA; CDR3aa: CASSLGGVGTEAFF
v_gene: TRBV6-6; abundance: NA; d_gene: NA; CDR3aa: CASSFPRNTEAFF
v_gene: TRBV5-4; abundance: NA; d_gene: NA; CDR3aa: CASSPRNTGSGDTIYF
v_gene: TRBV7-9; abundance: many; d_gene: NA; CDR3aa: CATHGAGELFF
v_gene: TRBV5-4; abundance: NA; d_gene: NA; CDR3aa: CASSWGTRYEQYF
v_gene: TRBV7-9; abundance: NA; d_gene: NA; CDR3aa: CASSPRRASYEQYF
v_gene: TRBV7-9; abundance: NA; d_gene: TRBD1; CDR3aa: CASRKTGGEAFF
v_gene: TRBV7-6; abundance: NA; d_gene: NA; CDR3aa: CASSLEVGVETQYF
v_gene: TRBV6-5; abundance: few; d_gene: NA; CDR3aa: CASSPPGGNTEAFF
v_gene: TRBV6-5; abundance: NA; d_gene: NA; CDR3aa: CASKLGLDYNEQFF
v_gene: TRBV28; abundance: NA; d_gene: NA; CDR3aa: CASTESAMGKDEQYF